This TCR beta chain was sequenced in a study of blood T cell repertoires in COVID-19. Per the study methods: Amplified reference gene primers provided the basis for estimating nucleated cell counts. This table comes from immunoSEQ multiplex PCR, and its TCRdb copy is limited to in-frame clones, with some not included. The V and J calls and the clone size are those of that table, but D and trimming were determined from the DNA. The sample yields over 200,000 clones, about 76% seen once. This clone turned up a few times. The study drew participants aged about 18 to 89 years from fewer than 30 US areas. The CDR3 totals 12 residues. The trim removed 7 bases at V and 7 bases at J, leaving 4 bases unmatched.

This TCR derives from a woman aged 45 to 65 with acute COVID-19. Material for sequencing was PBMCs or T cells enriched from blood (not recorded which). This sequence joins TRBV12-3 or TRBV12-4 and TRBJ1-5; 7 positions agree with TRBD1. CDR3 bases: TGTGCCAGCACCCGACAGGGCCAGCCCCAGCATTTT. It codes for CASTRQGQPQHF.